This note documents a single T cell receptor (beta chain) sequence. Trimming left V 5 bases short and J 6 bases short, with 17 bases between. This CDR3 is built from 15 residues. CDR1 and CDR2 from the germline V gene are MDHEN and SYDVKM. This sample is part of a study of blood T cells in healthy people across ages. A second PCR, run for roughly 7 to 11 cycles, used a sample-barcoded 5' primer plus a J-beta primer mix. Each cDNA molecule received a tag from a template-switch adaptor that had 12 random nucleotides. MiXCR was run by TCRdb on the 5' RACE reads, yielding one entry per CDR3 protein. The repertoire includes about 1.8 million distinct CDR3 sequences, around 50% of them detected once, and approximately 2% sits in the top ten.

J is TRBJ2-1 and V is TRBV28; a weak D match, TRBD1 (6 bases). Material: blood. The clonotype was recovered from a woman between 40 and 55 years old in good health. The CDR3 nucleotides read TGTGCCAGCAGTATCCGACAGGTCCCGGTCAATGAGCAGTTCTTC. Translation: CASSIRQVPVNEQFF.